These 21 T cell receptor beta chains originate from one sample sequenced in a study of T cell repertoires in cytomegalovirus infection. TCRdb analysed the reads with MiXCR anew, one entry per CDR3 protein. The sample contains roughly 640,000 distinct CDR3 sequences, approximately 24% of which appear only once. Sequenced input: CD8+ T cells from PBMCs. The source is a human donor in good health (CMV status not recorded). Some clones in this sample may be carry-over from other donors' samples.

A few counts support this clonotype. CDR3 residues: CASSSVTGTYEQYV. As DNA, the CDR3 is TGTGCCAGCAGCTCGGTGACAGGGACCTACGAGCAGTACGTC. The chain joins TRBV7-6 to TRBJ2-7, with 7 bases aligning to TRBD1. CDR1 and CDR2 (germline): SGHVS, FNYEAQ. Germline trimming cut 4 bases from V and 2 bases from J; bases unmatched to any gene: 5. The CDR3 loop spans 14 amino acids.

This clonotype was counted ten times or more. J is TRBJ2-1 and V is TRBV7-8, with D tentatively TRBD1 (6 bases). The V end lost 4 bases, the J end lost 0 bases, and 13 bases lay between the germline ends. The germline CDR1 and CDR2 sequences are SGHVS and FQNEAQ. The CDR3 is made up of 16 amino acids. CDR3 residues: CASSYRTEYSYNEQFF. For the CDR3, the DNA is TGTGCCAGCAGCTACCGGACAGAATACTCCTACAATGAGCAGTTCTTC.

The table lists this clonotype with a few counts. The chain is built from TRBV2 and TRBJ1-1, with 10 bases lining up with TRBD1. This CDR3 is built from 16 residues. The germline V gene encodes CDR1 SNHLY and CDR2 FYNNEI. V lost 5 bases to trimming and J lost 0 bases; unmatched junction nucleotides: 6. CDR3 in DNA: TGTGCCAGCAGTTGGAGGACAGGGGGGGTGAACACTGAAGCTTTCTTT. Protein sequence: CASSWRTGGVNTEAFF.

The CDR3 sequence: CASAPSTGHTGELFF. CDR3 DNA sequence: TGTGCTAGTGCCCCCAGTACAGGGCACACCGGGGAGCTGTTTTTT. The chain joins TRBV12-5 to TRBJ2-2, with D perhaps matching TRBD1 (6 bases). Trimming shortened V by 7 bases and J by 3 bases, and 15 bases separated the two germline ends. Per the germline V gene, CDR1 is LGHNT and CDR2 is FRNRAP. The CDR3 covers 15 residues.

This clonotype was seen a few times. CDR3 loop: CASSLSGSRTEAFF. The DNA of the CDR3 is TGTGCCAGCAGCTTAAGTGGGAGTCGAACTGAAGCTTTCTTT. The chain recombines TRBV13 with TRBJ1-1; D is unclear. The CDR3 loop spans 14 amino acids. CDR1 is PRHDT and CDR2 is FYEKMQ in the germline V gene (reference sequence). The germline V and J ends were trimmed by 2 bases and 5 bases, with 12 bases remaining between them.

This sequence joins TRBV6-6 and TRBJ2-2; 16 bases are shared with TRBD2. The CDR3 has 19 residues. Germline V gene lookup returns CDR1 MNHNY and CDR2 SVGAGI (reference sequence). Unmatched junction bases numbered 6, after V lost 3 bases and J lost 2 bases. The CDR3 region is CASSYLGLAGGLNTGELFF. For the CDR3, the DNA is TGTGCCAGCAGTTATCTGGGACTAGCGGGGGGGCTTAACACCGGGGAGCTGTTTTTT.

This clonotype turned up a few times. This chain links TRBV29-1 with TRBJ2-1, with D possibly TRBD1 on 5 matching bases. This CDR3 comprises 18 residues. Germline V CDR1 and CDR2: SQVTM, ANQGSEA. With 4 bases removed from V and 1 base from J, the gap between germline ends came to 23 bases. As DNA, the CDR3 is TGCAGCGTTGGCCCCTTAGGCCAGGGCCCTCCTTCCTACAATGAGCAGTTCTTC. It translates to CSVGPLGQGPPSYNEQFF.

In DNA form, the CDR3 reads TGTGCCAGCAGTTCGCCTCTTGGACAGGGGTCCGGGGAGCTGTTTTTT. This sequence encodes CASSSPLGQGSGELFF. The V and J genes are TRBV6-5 and TRBJ2-2; 9 positions agree with TRBD1. The V segment lost 4 bases and the J segment 6 bases; nucleotides outside the gene matches: 9. Germline V lookup: CDR1 MNHEY, CDR2 SVGAGI. The CDR3 consists of 16 residues.

The chain couples TRBV20-1 to TRBJ1-2, with TRBD1 matching over 9 bases. The ends lost 7 bases at V and 3 bases at J; junction bases unmatched: 6. The germline V gene has CDR1 DFQATT and CDR2 SNEGSKA (reference sequence). This CDR3 is 13 amino acids long. The CDR3 nucleotides read TGCAGTGTCGCGGGACAGGGTGACTATGGCTACACCTTC. It specifies CSVAGQGDYGYTF.

The J gene is TRBJ2-5, the V gene TRBV14; TRBD1 might be the D (6 bases). The V and J ends lost 2 bases and 5 bases respectively, with 18 bases between them. This CDR3 has 16 amino acids. Germline V gene sequence: CDR1 SGHDN, CDR2 FVKESK. CDR3 sequence reads: CASSQFIPGVKETQYF. CDR3 bases: TGTGCCAGCAGCCAATTTATCCCAGGGGTTAAGGAGACCCAGTACTTC. Combining the CDR3 with reference TRBV14 and TRBJ2-5 gives the whole variable domain EAGVTQFPSHSVIEKGQTVTLRCDPISGHDNLYWYRRVMGKEIKFLLHFVKESKQDESGMPNNRFLAERTGGTYSTLKVQPAELEDSGVYFCASSQFIPGVKETQYFGPGTRLLVL.

The rearrangement joins TRBV19 to TRBJ2-1, with D possibly TRBD1 on 5 matching bases. Trimming stripped 1 base from V and 5 bases from J, with 9 bases between. CDR1 and CDR2 from the germline V gene are LNHDA and SQIVND (reference sequence). The CDR3 totals 14 residues. CDR3 bases: TGTGCCAGTAGTATAGCTCCAGGGCACAATGAGCAGTTCTTC. It specifies CASSIAPGHNEQFF.

J is TRBJ2-5 and V is TRBV7-9; TRBD2 matches 7 bases. The CDR3 runs to 13 residues. V was pared by 5 bases and J by 4 bases, with 4 bases of the junction left unmatched. Per the germline V gene, CDR1 is SEHNR and CDR2 is FQNEAQ (reference sequence). The CDR3, as DNA: TGTGCCAGCAGCAATCTAGCGGTAGAGACCCAGTACTTC. Protein product: CASSNLAVETQYF.

This clonotype was recorded at least ten times. The CDR3 DNA sequence: TGTGCCACCATAGCCACAGATACGCAGTATTTT. The encoded protein is CATIATDTQYF. V is TRBV7-2 and J is TRBJ2-3; D unresolved. The V gene lost 10 bases and the J gene lost 2 bases, with 7 bases spanning the gap. CDR3 length: 11 amino acids. Germline CDR1 SGHTA, CDR2 FQGNSA.

This clonotype was picked up many times. The chain recombines TRBV28 with TRBJ2-2, with D perhaps given as TRBD1 or TRBD2 (5 bases each). Trimming left V 6 bases short and J 0 bases short, with 17 bases between. In germline, CDR1 is MDHEN, CDR2 SYDVKM. There are 17 residues in the CDR3. The CDR3 DNA follows: TGTGCCAGCAGACCCCCGGGACGGACTTCGAACACCGGGGAGCTGTTTTTT. The encoded protein is CASRPPGRTSNTGELFF.

This clonotype came up a few times. The chain recombines TRBV7-9 with TRBJ1-5; perhaps TRBD1 as D (5 bases). Trimming removed 1 base from V and 7 bases from J, with 11 bases in between. In germline, CDR1 is SEHNR, CDR2 FQNEAQ (reference sequence). CDR3 length: 14 residues. The CDR3: CASSLGAWGQPQHF. CDR3 in DNA: TGTGCCAGCAGCTTAGGGGCCTGGGGCCAGCCCCAGCATTTT.

V usage is TRBV7-4 and J usage is TRBJ1-5; perhaps TRBD1 as D (7 bases). Matching the DNA end better, TRBJ2-3 makes the J call doubtful. The CDR3 covers 12 residues. Germline CDR1 and CDR2: SGHVT and SQSDAQ. The CDR3 DNA reads as TGTGCCAGCAGCCAGGGGGGTCAGCCCCAGTATTTT. It specifies CASSQGGQPQYF.

This clonotype was observed a handful of times. This chain links TRBV15 with TRBJ1-1; the D is unclear. The ends were cut back, 0 bases at V and 1 base at J, with 9 bases in the middle. CDR3 size: 15 residues. Germline-derived CDR1 and CDR2 are LNHNV and YYDKDF (reference sequence). The CDR3 here is CATSRDQAENTEAFF. The CDR3 nucleotides read TGTGCCACCAGCAGAGATCAGGCGGAGAACACTGAAGCTTTCTTT.

The chain links TRBV19 to TRBJ2-2; D is unclear. The germline V gene encodes CDR1 LNHDA and CDR2 SQIVND (reference sequence). CDR3 length: 13 residues. V lost 2 bases, J lost 6 bases, and 7 bases lay in between. CDR3 in amino acids: CASSIYESGELFF. CDR3 in DNA: TGTGCCAGTAGTATATATGAGTCCGGGGAGCTGTTTTTT.

In its sample, this clonotype was seen a few times. The rearrangement links TRBV29-1 to TRBJ2-1; 9 positions agree with TRBD2. The ends lost 7 bases at V and 3 bases at J; junction bases unmatched: 4. The CDR3 runs to 13 residues. Germline V gene lookup returns CDR1 SQVTM and CDR2 ANQGSEA. The CDR3 coding sequence is TGCAGCGGGCGGGAGGGGGACTACAATGAGCAGTTCTTC. As protein: CSGREGDYNEQFF.

The chain carries TRBV4-1 and TRBJ1-5; unclear D gene. V was trimmed by 3 bases and J by 0 bases, leaving 6 bases between them. The CDR3 loop spans 14 amino acids. Germline loops: CDR1 MGHRA, CDR2 YSYEKL. CDR3 sequence (DNA): TGCGCCAGCAGCCAGGGGAATAGCAATCAGCCCCAGCATTTT. Amino acid sequence: CASSQGNSNQPQHF.

The CDR3 spells CSARELRDVYGYTF. The CDR3 nucleotides read TGCAGTGCTAGAGAGCTTAGGGACGTCTATGGCTACACCTTC. The rearrangement uses TRBV20-1 and TRBJ1-2, with D perhaps TRBD1 (5 bases). The CDR3 length is 14 residues. Trimming stripped 0 bases from V and 4 bases from J, with 12 bases between. Germline CDR1 reads DFQATT; CDR2 reads SNEGSKA (reference sequence).